This T cell receptor beta chain was documented in a study of T-cell reconstitution after alpha-beta-depleted transplantation in children. Unique molecular identifiers were used to barcode this TCRbeta library. TCRdb called the PCR reads again in MiXCR, with one record for every CDR3 protein. The sample carries a few hundred thousand distinct CDR3 sequences, nearly 10% recorded once. This clonotype was seen a few times. The CDR3 sequence is 15 residues long. J gave up 3 bases and V 5 bases, and 7 bases lay outside the gene matches. This TCR was sampled from a human donor who donated a stem cell graft to a child with SCID. The chain is built from TRBV12-3 or TRBV12-4 and TRBJ1-5; 7 bases fit TRBD1. The sample here was PBMCs from the stem cell graft donor, taken from the stem cell graft. The CDR3, as DNA: TGTGCCAGCAGTGCCCAGACAGGGATCAATCAGCCCCAGCATTTT. Translated: CASSAQTGINQPQHF.